One T cell receptor (beta chain) is described in this entry. The antigen is not known. Assay used: immunoSEQ multiplex PCR; TCRdb lists only in-frame clones, some missing. Here the sample spans around 70,000 clones, 89% being singletons. These data come from a study of graft-versus-host responses after intestinal transplantation. On the study more broadly: The recipients all started with anti-thymocyte globulin induction and then took tacrolimus and steroids for around three years.

Findings and limits, study-wide: GvH clones turned up in recipient marrow; some had shown up first in ileum or blood.

This CDR3 contains 16 residues. V shed 0 bases, J shed 4 bases, and the junction held 3 bases outside the gene matches. The germline V gene encodes CDR1 MNHNS and CDR2 SASEGT. The TCR was taken from a human donor who received an intestinal transplant. This chain connects TRBV6-1 to TRBJ2-7, with 13 bases aligning to TRBD2. Source: unstimulated CD8+ T cells sorted from spleen or lymph node cells, taken before intestinal transplant. CDR3 bases: TGTGCCAGCAGTGAAGCGCCACTAGCGGGAGGGTACGAGCAGTACTTC. Translating it yields CASSEAPLAGGYEQYF.